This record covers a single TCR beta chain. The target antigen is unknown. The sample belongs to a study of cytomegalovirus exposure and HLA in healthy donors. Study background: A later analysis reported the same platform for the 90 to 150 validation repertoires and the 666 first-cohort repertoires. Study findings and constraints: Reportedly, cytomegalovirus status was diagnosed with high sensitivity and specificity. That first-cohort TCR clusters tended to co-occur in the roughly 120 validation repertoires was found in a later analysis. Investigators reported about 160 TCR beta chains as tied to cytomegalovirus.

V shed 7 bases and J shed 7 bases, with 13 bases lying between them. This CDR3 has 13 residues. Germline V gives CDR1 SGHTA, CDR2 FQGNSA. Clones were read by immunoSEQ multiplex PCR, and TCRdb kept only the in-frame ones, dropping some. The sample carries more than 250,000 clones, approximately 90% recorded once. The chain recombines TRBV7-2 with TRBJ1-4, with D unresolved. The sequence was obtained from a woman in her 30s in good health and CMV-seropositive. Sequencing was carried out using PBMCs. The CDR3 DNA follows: TGTGCCAGCACCAGGAAGGGAGGTGAAAAACTGTTTTTT. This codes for CASTRKGGEKLFF.